This T cell receptor beta chain was sequenced during a study of blood T cell dynamics during melanoma immunotherapy. The time point was: pre-treatment baseline. The CDR3 length is 14 residues. CDR1 is MDHEN, CDR2 SYDVKM, per germline. The V gene end was trimmed by 6 bases and the J gene end by 5 bases; junction bases not matched to a gene: 7. The protocol was immunoSEQ multiplex PCR, while the TCRdb copy is restricted to in-frame clones and leaves out a portion. This repertoire shows 15,000 to 20,000 clones, about nine tenths found once; its top ten account for about 1.8%. The sample was blood, taken from a patient treated with checkpoint blockade. The genes are TRBV28 and TRBJ1-5; 7 nucleotides line up with TRBD1. The clonotype was recovered from a human donor with melanoma. CDR3 protein: CASRPGTVYQPQHF. CDR3 DNA: TGTGCCAGCAGACCCGGGACAGTTTATCAGCCCCAGCATTTT.